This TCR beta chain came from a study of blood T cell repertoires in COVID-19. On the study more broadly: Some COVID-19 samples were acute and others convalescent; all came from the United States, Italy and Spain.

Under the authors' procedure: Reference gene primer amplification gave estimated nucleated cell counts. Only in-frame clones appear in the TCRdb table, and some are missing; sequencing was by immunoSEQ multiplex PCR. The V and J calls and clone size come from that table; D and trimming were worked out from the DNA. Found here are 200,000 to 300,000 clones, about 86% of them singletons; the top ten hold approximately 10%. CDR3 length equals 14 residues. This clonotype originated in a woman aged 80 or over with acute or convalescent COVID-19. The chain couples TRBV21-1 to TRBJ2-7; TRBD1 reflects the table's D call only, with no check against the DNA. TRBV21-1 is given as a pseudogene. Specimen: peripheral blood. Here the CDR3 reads CASSFQTGAGEQYF. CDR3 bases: TGTGCCAGCAGCTTTCAGACAGGGGCGGGCGAGCAGTACTTC.